Detailed here is one T cell receptor beta chain. The trim removed 5 bases at V and 3 bases at J, leaving 2 bases unmatched. Germline values: CDR1 SNHLY, CDR2 FYNNEI. There are 13 residues in the CDR3. Some clones are missing from TCRdb's copy, which holds only in-frame ones; the method was immunoSEQ multiplex PCR. The sample holds 250,000 to 350,000 clones; approximately 84% are singletons and the top ten take almost 1.5%. This entry is derived from a study of blood T cell repertoires in COVID-19. Study background: PBMCs, B-cell-depleted T cells, or T cells were the source of the cDNA or gDNA that made up the material.

One Seattle source followed patients from active infection through their disease course. This chain uses TRBV2 with TRBJ1-1; 8 bases align to TRBD1. The specimen sequenced was peripheral blood. The sequence derives from a human donor with COVID-19, enrolled during active disease. The donor label of this sample is uncertain. In nucleotides, the CDR3 is TGTGCCAGCAGTTCGGACAGGGACACTGAAGCTTTCTTT. It translates to CASSSDRDTEAFF.